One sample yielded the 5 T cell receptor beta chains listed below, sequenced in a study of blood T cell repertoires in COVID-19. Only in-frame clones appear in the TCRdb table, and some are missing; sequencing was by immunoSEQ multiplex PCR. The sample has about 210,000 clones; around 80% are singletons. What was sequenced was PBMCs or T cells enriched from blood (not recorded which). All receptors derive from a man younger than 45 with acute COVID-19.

The DNA of the CDR3 is TGCAGCGTTACAGCGGGGTCCTGGGAGACCCAGTACTTC. Encoded protein: CSVTAGSWETQYF. This sequence joins TRBV29-1 and TRBJ2-5; 7 bases agree with TRBD2. CDR3 length: 13 residues. V lost 5 bases to trimming and J lost 5 bases; unmatched junction nucleotides: 8. Germline CDR1 and CDR2: SQVTM and ANQGSEA.

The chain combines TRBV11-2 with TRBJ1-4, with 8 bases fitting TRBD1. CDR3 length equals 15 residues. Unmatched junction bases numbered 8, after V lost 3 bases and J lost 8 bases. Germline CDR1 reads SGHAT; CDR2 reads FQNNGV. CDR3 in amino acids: CASSFNQGAKEKLFF. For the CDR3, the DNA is TGTGCCAGCAGCTTTAATCAGGGGGCAAAAGAAAAACTGTTTTTT.

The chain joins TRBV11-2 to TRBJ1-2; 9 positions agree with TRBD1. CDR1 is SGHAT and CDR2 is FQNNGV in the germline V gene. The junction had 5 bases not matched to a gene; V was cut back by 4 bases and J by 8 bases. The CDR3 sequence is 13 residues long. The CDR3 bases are TGTGCCAGCAGCTCCGGGACAGGGAGCGGCTACACCTTC. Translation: CASSSGTGSGYTF.

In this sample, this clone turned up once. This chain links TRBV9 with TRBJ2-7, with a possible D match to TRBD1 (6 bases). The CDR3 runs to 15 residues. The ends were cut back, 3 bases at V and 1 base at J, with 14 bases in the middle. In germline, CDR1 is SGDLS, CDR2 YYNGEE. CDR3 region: CASSADSHTSYEQYF. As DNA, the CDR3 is TGTGCCAGCAGCGCGGACAGCCATACATCCTACGAGCAGTACTTC. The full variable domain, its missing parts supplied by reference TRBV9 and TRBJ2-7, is DSGVTQTPKHLITATGQRVTLRCSPRSGDLSVYWYQQSLDQGLQFLIQYYNGEERAKGNILERFSAQQFPDLHSELNLSSLELGDSALYFCASSADSHTSYEQYFGPGTRLTVT.

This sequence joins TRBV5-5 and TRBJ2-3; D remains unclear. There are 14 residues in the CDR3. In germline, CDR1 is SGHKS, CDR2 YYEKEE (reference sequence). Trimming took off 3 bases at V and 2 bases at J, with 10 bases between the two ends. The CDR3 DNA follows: TGTGCCAGCAGCTGGGCACGACCCACAGATACGCAGTATTTT. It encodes CASSWARPTDTQYF.